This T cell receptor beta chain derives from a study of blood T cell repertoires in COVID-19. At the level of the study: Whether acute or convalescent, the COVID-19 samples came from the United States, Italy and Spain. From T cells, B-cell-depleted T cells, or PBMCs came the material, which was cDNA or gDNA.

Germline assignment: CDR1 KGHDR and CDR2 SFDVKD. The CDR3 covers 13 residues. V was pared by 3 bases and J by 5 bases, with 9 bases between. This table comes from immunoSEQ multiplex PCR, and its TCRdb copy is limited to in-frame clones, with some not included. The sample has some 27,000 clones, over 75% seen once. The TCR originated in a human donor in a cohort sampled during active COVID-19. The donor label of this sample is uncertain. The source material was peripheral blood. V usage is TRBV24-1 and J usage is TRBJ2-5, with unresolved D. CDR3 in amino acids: CATSDPPEETQYF. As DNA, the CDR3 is TGTGCCACCAGTGATCCCCCTGAGGAGACCCAGTACTTC.